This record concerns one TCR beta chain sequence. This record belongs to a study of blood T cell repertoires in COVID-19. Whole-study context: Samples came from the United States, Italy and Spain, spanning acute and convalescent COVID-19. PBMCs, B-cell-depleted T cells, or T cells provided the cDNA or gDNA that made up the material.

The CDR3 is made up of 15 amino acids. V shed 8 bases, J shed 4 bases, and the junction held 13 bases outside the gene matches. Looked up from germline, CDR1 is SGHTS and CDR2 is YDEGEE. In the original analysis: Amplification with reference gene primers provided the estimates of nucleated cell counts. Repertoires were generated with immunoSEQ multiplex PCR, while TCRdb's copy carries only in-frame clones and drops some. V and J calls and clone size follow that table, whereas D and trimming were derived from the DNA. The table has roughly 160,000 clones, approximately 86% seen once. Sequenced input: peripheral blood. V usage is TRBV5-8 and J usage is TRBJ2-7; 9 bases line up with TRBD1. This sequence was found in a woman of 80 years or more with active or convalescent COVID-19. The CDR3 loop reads CASPNPDRGWYEQYF. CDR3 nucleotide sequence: TGTGCCAGTCCCAATCCGGACAGGGGCTGGTACGAGCAGTACTTC. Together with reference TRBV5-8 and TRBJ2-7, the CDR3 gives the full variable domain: EAGVTQSPTHLIKTRGQQATLRCSPISGHTSVYWYQQALGLGLQFLLWYDEGEERNRGNFPPRFSGRQFPNYSSELNVNALELEDSALYLCASPNPDRGWYEQYFGPGTRLTVT.